The 8 T cell receptor beta chains in this list originate from one sample, sequenced in a study of T cell changes during pregnancy in multiple sclerosis. Sequenced by immunoSEQ multiplex PCR; TCRdb stores in-frame clones only, minus some. In the table there are 45,000 to 60,000 clones, 80% to 95% of which are singletons. The input for sequencing was peripheral blood, taken after pregnancy. Every receptor here comes from a female donor in good health, enrolled as a control in a pregnancy study.

The chain uses TRBV5-6 and TRBJ2-7; 9 bases agree with TRBD1. Per germline, CDR1 SGHDT and CDR2 YYEEEE. V shed 0 bases and J 4 bases; nucleotides not matched to a gene: 5. The CDR3 totals 15 residues. CDR3 bases: TGTGCCAGCAGCTTGGATGGGACAGGGACTTACGAGCAGTACTTC. Its translation: CASSLDGTGTYEQYF.

The gene calls are TRBV5-1 and TRBJ2-7; 9 bases are shared with TRBD1. After removal of 3 bases from V and 2 bases from J, the junction contained 3 bases not matched to a gene. Germline V gene sequence: CDR1 SGHRS, CDR2 YFSETQ. CDR3 length: 14 amino acids. DNA of the CDR3: TGCGCCAGCAGCTCGACAGGGGGGGCCTACGAGCAGTACTTC. Translating gives CASSSTGGAYEQYF.

This sequence joins TRBV30 and TRBJ1-1; D is undetermined. Germline values: CDR1 GTSNPN, CDR2 SVGIG (reference sequence). The CDR3 has 12 amino acids. With 5 bases removed from V and 10 bases from J, the gap between germline ends came to 17 bases. In nucleotides, the CDR3 is TGTGCCTGGGACCCGACCGGGGTCGGAGCTTTCTTT. Translating it yields CAWDPTGVGAFF. Based on the CDR3 plus reference TRBV30 and TRBJ1-1, the full variable domain is SQTIHQWPATLVQPVGSPLSLECTVEGTSNPNLYWYRQAAGRGLQLLFYSVGIGQISSEVPQNLSASRPQDRQFILSSKKLLLSDSGFYLCAWDPTGVGAFFGQGTRLTVV.

The V gene is TRBV19, the J gene TRBJ1-5; a weak D match, TRBD1 (5 bases). Trimming left V 2 bases short and J 5 bases short, with 7 bases between. The germline V gene has CDR1 LNHDA and CDR2 SQIVND (reference sequence). The CDR3 loop spans 13 amino acids. The CDR3 here is CASSIQGDQPQHF. CDR3 DNA: TGTGCCAGTAGTATACAGGGCGATCAGCCCCAGCATTTT.

The chain has TRBV27 and TRBJ2-6, with 7 bases fitting TRBD1. From germline, CDR1 is MNHEY and CDR2 SMNVEV (reference sequence). V lost 1 base to trimming and J lost 0 bases; unmatched junction nucleotides: 6. The CDR3 runs 18 residues. The CDR3 sequence is CASSLYGQANSGANVLTF. In nucleotides, the CDR3 is TGTGCCAGCAGTTTATATGGACAGGCGAACTCTGGGGCCAACGTCCTGACTTTC.

A few counts support this clone. V and J are TRBV7-2 and TRBJ1-5; weak D call: TRBD1 (5 bases). The germline V gene has CDR1 SGHTA and CDR2 FQGNSA. This CDR3 is built from 15 residues. V dropped 2 bases and J dropped 7 bases, with 15 bases sitting between them. This chain's CDR3 is CASSLFMAGRQPQHF. CDR3 coding DNA: TGTGCCAGCAGCTTATTCATGGCAGGGAGGCAGCCCCAGCATTTT.

The V gene is TRBV5-8, the J gene TRBJ1-2; 10 bases map to TRBD1. Trimming removed 10 bases from V and 2 bases from J; junction bases left unmatched: 8. Germline V gene data show CDR1 as SGHTS and CDR2 as YDEGEE. The CDR3 is 14 residues long. The CDR3 nucleotides read TGTGCCTCTCACTGGGGACAGGGGAACTATGGCTACACCTTC. Its protein product is CASHWGQGNYGYTF.

The chain has TRBV5-1 and TRBJ2-7; 13 positions match TRBD2. CDR1 is SGHRS and CDR2 is YFSETQ in the germline V gene. There are 15 residues in the CDR3. The ends lost 1 base at V and 4 bases at J; junction bases unmatched: 2. This CDR3 is CASSLTSGGGYEQYF. CDR3 DNA sequence: TGCGCCAGCAGCTTGACTAGCGGGGGGGGGTACGAGCAGTACTTC.